This TCR beta chain was recovered during a study of CD8+ T cells in alopecia areata. Background on the study: Treated patients were dosed with oral tofacitinib, taking 5 to 10 mg twice daily. Study-wide results and caveats: An increase in clonality over normal scalp was evident in lesional scalp, especially alopecia totalis/universalis. Tofacitinib did not eliminate many expanded lesional clones from scalp or blood.

The V and J ends lost 3 bases and 6 bases respectively, with 15 bases between them. The CDR3 runs to 15 residues. Germline values: CDR1 LNHNV, CDR2 YYDKDF (reference sequence). Described treatment: oral pan-JAK inhibitor, 5-10 mg twice daily. Peripheral blood and lesional scalp punch biopsies came from alopecia areata patients. As for this clone: Its matching antigen is unknown.

RNA was extracted and reverse transcribed into cDNA as the sequencing template. The data were produced by immunoSEQ multiplex PCR, yet TCRdb's version contains in-frame clones alone and is incomplete. In the table there are roughly 200,000 clones, about 55% of which are singletons. The sequence came from a human donor with alopecia areata. Sequenced material: CD8+ T cells sorted from blood, taken at week 24, from a patient treated with tofacitinib. The V and J genes are TRBV15 and TRBJ1-5; D unclear. This CDR3 reads CATSRDAEGFQPQHF. Written as DNA, the CDR3 is TGTGCCACCAGCAGGGACGCAGAGGGTTTTCAGCCCCAGCATTTT.